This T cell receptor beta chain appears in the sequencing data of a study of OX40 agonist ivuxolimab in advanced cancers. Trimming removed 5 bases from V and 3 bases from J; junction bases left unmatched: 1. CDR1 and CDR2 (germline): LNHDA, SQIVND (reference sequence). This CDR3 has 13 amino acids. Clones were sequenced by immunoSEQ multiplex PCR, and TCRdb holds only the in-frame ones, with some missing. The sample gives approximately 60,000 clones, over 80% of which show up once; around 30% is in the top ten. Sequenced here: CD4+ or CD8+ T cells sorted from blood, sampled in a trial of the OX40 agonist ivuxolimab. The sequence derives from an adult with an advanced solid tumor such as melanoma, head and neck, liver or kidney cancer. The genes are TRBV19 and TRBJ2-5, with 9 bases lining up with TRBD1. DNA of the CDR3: TGTGCCAGTAGTCGGGACAGGGAAGAGACCCAGTACTTC. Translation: CASSRDREETQYF. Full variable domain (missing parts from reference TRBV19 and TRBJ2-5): DGGITQSPKYLFRKEGQNVTLSCEQNLNHDAMYWYRQDPGQGLRLIYYSQIVNDFQKGDIAEGYSVSREKKESFPLTVTSAQKNPTAFYLCASSRDREETQYFGPGTRLLVL.